The 11 T cell receptor beta chains in this list originate from one sample, sequenced in a study of CD8+ T cells in alopecia areata. Once RNA had been extracted, it was reverse transcribed into cDNA to act as the sequencing template. Produced via immunoSEQ multiplex PCR; TCRdb's table is partial and in-frame only. The sample lists around 160,000 clones; less than 70% were seen once. Treatment defined: oral pan-JAK inhibitor, 5-10 mg twice daily. Sequencing was performed on CD4+ T cells sorted from blood, taken at week 24, from a patient treated with tofacitinib. The receptors shown here come from a human donor with alopecia areata.

About this clone: A read error is the likely source, as a far larger clone sits one nucleotide away. The same CDR3 also results from other DNA sequences found in this sample. The V call is TRBV6-5, the J call TRBJ2-5, with 9 bases matching TRBD2. Germline V lookup: CDR1 MNHEY, CDR2 SVGAGI. This CDR3 contains 15 residues. In nucleotides, the CDR3 is TGTGCCAGCAGCCAGAAAGCGGGGGGCCAAGCGACCCAGTACTTC. Protein: CASSQKAGGQATQYF.

As for this clone: At one of its ends the junction is not consistent with the germline gene, which may arise from a read error. The rearrangement links TRBV27 to TRBJ2-7, with D perhaps TRBD1 or TRBD2 (5 bases each). CDR1 and CDR2 (germline): MNHEY, SMNVEV (reference sequence). The CDR3 is 9 residues long. DNA for the CDR3: TGTGCCAGCTCCGGGGCGGTCTCCTTC. Translating gives CASSGAVSF.

In its sample, this clone was seen a few times. The chain combines TRBV5-1 with TRBJ1-2; 9 bases match TRBD1. The CDR3 extends over 16 amino acids. Germline CDR1 and CDR2: SGHRS and YFSETQ. V dropped 4 bases and J dropped 3; count of bases not matched to a gene: 10. In DNA, the CDR3 is TGCGCCAGCAGCCCTTTCCCGGGACAGGGTCACTATGGCTACACCTTC. This translates into CASSPFPGQGHYGYTF.

Regarding this clone: The sample contains more than one DNA sequence encoding this CDR3. This rearrangement joins TRBV5-1 to TRBJ2-7; 8 bases fit TRBD1. Trimming cost V 2 bases and J 3 bases; bases outside gene matches: 7. CDR3 length: 15 amino acids. CDR1 and CDR2 (germline): SGHRS, YFSETQ. The CDR3 spells CASSFSGTGGYEQYF. The CDR3 DNA reads as TGCGCCAGCAGCTTCTCCGGGACAGGAGGCTACGAGCAGTACTTC.

The chain employs TRBV5-1 and TRBJ2-7; tentative D call: TRBD1 (6 bases). There are 13 residues in the CDR3. Trimming stripped 5 bases from V and 2 bases from J, with 11 bases between. Germline V CDR1 and CDR2: SGHRS, YFSETQ. The CDR3 DNA sequence: TGCGCCAGCAGTAGACAGGACGCCTACGAGCAGTACTTC. As protein: CASSRQDAYEQYF.

This clone was observed a handful of times. This chain connects TRBV2 to TRBJ2-2; 9 positions match TRBD1. This CDR3 has 14 amino acids. Per the germline V gene, CDR1 is SNHLY and CDR2 is FYNNEI. After removal of 7 bases from V and 6 bases from J, the junction contained 6 bases not matched to a gene. The CDR3 region has the DNA TGTGCCAGCATCGGGACAGGGTATTCCGGGGAGCTGTTTTTT. It specifies CASIGTGYSGELFF.

The chain combines TRBV4-1 with TRBJ1-2, with D unresolved. CDR1 is MGHRA and CDR2 is YSYEKL in the germline V gene. The CDR3 extends over 15 amino acids. Trimming took off 1 base at V and 6 bases at J, with 15 bases between the two ends. CDR3 residues: CASSQVGRSSHGYTF. In nucleotides, the CDR3 is TGCGCCAGCAGCCAAGTCGGCAGATCATCACATGGCTACACCTTC.

The rearrangement links TRBV29-1 to TRBJ2-5; TRBD2 is a possible D gene (8 bases). This CDR3 is built from 14 residues. Germline CDR1 is SQVTM and CDR2 is ANQGSEA. Trimming took off 6 bases at V and 4 bases at J, with 18 bases between the two ends. The CDR3 spells CSVQQGTRGETQYF. CDR3 bases: TGCAGCGTACAACAGGGGACTAGGGGAGAGACCCAGTACTTC.

The rearrangement joins TRBV18 to TRBJ1-1; no firm D call. The ends were cut back, 3 bases at V and 5 bases at J, with 16 bases in the middle. The CDR3 is 15 amino acids. CDR1 KGHSH and CDR2 LQKENI come from the germline V gene. In DNA, the CDR3 is TGTGCCAGCTCACCGGAGGAATTGAGGATGACTGAAGCTTTCTTT. Translating it yields CASSPEELRMTEAFF.

This clone was observed once. This rearrangement joins TRBV6-5 to TRBJ2-3; 8 bases map to TRBD2. Trimming at V came to 2 bases and at J to 10 bases, leaving 8 bases not matched to a gene. Germline assignment: CDR1 MNHEY and CDR2 SVGAGI. The CDR3 contains 14 residues. This CDR3 is CASSYRGGESSQYF. The CDR3 nucleotides read TGTGCCAGCAGTTACCGGGGGGGGGAGTCCTCGCAGTATTTT.

This sequence joins TRBV29-1 and TRBJ1-1; D remains unclear. Germline CDR1 and CDR2: SQVTM and ANQGSEA. Trimming removed 5 bases from V and 0 bases from J, with 10 bases in between. The CDR3 is 13 amino acids. The CDR3 DNA follows: TGCAGCGTTTACAGTCCTCTGAACACTGAAGCTTTCTTT. This encodes CSVYSPLNTEAFF.